The rows below give T cell receptor beta chains drawn from one sample of a study of blood T cell repertoires in COVID-19. Libraries were prepared by immunoSEQ multiplex PCR; TCRdb keeps only in-frame clonotypes and omits some of them. The sample carries just under 350,000 clones, under 95% recorded once. Sequenced: peripheral blood. The receptors were gathered from a woman between 18 and 29 years old who had recovered from COVID-19. The CDR3 runs from the conserved cysteine through the conserved F or W. A D gene is named only where the DNA matches it firmly. Size values are once, few and many counts, or a class for expanded clones, and some rows have none.

abundance,j_gene,v_gene,d_gene,CDR3nt,CDR3aa
.,TRBJ2-5,TRBV11-3,.,TGTGCCAGCAGCCAAGCGGACTTCCAAGAGACCCAGTACTTC,CASSQADFQETQYF
.,TRBJ2-1,TRBV6-4,TRBD2,TGTGCCAGCAAAAGAACTAGCGAGCCTCACAATGAGCAGTTCTTC,CASKRTSEPHNEQFF
once,TRBJ1-2,TRBV4-1,TRBD1,TGCGCCAGCAGCCAAGTACCGGCAGGGGGCGGCTATGGCTACACCTTC,CASSQVPAGGGYGYTF
.,TRBJ2-1,TRBV6-2/TRBV6-3,.,TGTGCCAGCAGTTCCCTCCGGGGTGAGCAGTTCTTC,CASSSLRGEQFF
.,TRBJ1-5,TRBV15,.,TGTGCCACCAGCAGAGATTTAATTCAGCCCCAGCATTTT,CATSRDLIQPQHF
.,TRBJ2-5,TRBV24-1,TRBD1,TGTGCCACCAGTGCCGGGGACAGGGGGTTGAAGACCCAGTACTTC,CATSAGDRGLKTQYF
.,TRBJ1-4,TRBV4-3,.,TGCGCCAGCAGCCAAGGAGGCCAGGGGATAATCGGAAAACTGTTTTTT,CASSQGGQGIIGKLFF
.,TRBJ1-1,TRBV5-6,.,TGTGCCAGCAGCTGGGCAGGAATTGAAGCTTTCTTT,CASSWAGIEAFF
.,TRBJ2-3,TRBV6-2/TRBV6-3,TRBD2,TGTGCCAGCAGTTACACCGGGACTAGCGCCCCTAACACAGATACGCAGTATTTT,CASSYTGTSAPNTDTQYF
.,TRBJ2-3,TRBV10-3,TRBD1,TGTGCCATCAGTGAGTCGAATTTAAGCGGGACAGGGAGCACAGATACGCAGTATTTT,CAISESNLSGTGSTDTQYF
few,TRBJ1-2,TRBV6-5,.,TGTGCCAGCAGATCGCCGCAGGGCAACTATGGCTACACCTTC,CASRSPQGNYGYTF
.,TRBJ1-2,TRBV6-2/TRBV6-3,.,TGTGCCAGCAGCCCTGACAGCCACTATGGCTACACCTTC,CASSPDSHYGYTF
.,TRBJ1-2,TRBV12-5,TRBD1,TGTGCTAGTGGTTTCGACAGGGGGCGTTACTATGGCTACACCTTC,CASGFDRGRYYGYTF
medium-sized,TRBJ2-1,TRBV7-6,.,TGTGCCAGCAGCGCGCAACAGAGCTCCTACAATGAGCAGTTCTTC,CASSAQQSSYNEQFF